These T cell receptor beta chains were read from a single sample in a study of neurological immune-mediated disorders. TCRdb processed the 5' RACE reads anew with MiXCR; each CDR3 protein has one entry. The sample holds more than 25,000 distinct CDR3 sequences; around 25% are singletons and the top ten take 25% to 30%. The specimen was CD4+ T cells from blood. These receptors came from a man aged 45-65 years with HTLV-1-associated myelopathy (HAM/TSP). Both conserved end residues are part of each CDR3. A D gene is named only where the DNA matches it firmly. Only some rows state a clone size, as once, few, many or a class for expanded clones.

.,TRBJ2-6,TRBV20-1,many,TGCAGTGCTAGAGAGGGTTCTTCTGGGGCCAACGTCCTGACTTTC,CSAREGSSGANVLTF
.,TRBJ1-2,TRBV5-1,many,TGCGCCAGCAGCTTCGGATCGGATATCTATGGCTACACCTTC,CASSFGSDIYGYTF
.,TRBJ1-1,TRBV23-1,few,TGCGCCAGCAGTCAATCGTCGGGGACCCAGCCTGAAGCTTTCTTT,CASSQSSGTQPEAFF
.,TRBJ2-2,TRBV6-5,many,TGTGCCAGCGAAGGGGCGCAGCCCGGGGAGCTGTTTTTT,CASEGAQPGELFF
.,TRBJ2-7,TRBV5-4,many,TGTGCCAGCAGCTTGGAGATTTCAAGCTCCTACGAGCAGTACTTC,CASSLEISSSYEQYF
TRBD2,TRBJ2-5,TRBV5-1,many,TGCGCCAGCAGCGAAATGGGGACTAGCGGGGGGGGCCAAGAGACCCAGTACTTC,CASSEMGTSGGGQETQYF
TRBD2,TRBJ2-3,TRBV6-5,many,TGTGCCAGCAGTTACCTTCGCGGGAGAGCCACAGATACGCAGTATTTT,CASSYLRGRATDTQYF
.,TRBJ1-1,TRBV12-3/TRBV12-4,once,TGTGCCAGCAGGAAACAGGAGAACACTGAAGCTTTCTTT,CASRKQENTEAFF
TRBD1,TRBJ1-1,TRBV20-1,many,TGCAGTGCCACGGGCCGGACAGGGAACACTGAAGCTTTCTTT,CSATGRTGNTEAFF
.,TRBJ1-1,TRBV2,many,TGTGCCAGCAGTCCGGGCCCCCAGAGTGAAGCTTTCTTT,CASSPGPQSEAFF
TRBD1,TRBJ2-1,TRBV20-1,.,TGCAGTGCCCCCATTGTGGGCAGGGGGCGTCTTAAAGGATCCTACAATGAGCAGTTCTTC,CSAPIVGRGRLKGSYNEQFF
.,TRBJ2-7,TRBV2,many,TGTGCCAGCAGTCCAGACGGGAGAAGGTACGAGCAGTACTTC,CASSPDGRRYEQYF
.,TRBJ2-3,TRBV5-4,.,TGTGCCAGCAGCTTGAAGGGGGGCGCTAGCACAGATACGCAGTATTTT,CASSLKGGASTDTQYF
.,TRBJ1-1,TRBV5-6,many,TGTGCCAGCAGCTTGGCGAGGGGCGAAGGAGCTTTCTTT,CASSLARGEGAFF
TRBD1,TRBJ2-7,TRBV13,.,TGTGCCAGCAGCTACCGTCTAGGGACAGGCGATGGCGAGCAGTACTTC,CASSYRLGTGDGEQYF
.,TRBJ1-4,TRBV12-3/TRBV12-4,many,TGTGCCAGCAGTGGGACCGGGAACCTGATGTTTTTT,CASSGTGNLMFF
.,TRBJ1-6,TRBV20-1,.,TGCAGTGCTAGATACGGGAGCTCCTATAATTCACCCCTCCACTTT,CSARYGSSYNSPLHF
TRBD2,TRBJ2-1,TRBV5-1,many,TGCGCCAGCAGCTCACTAGCGGGGGACTACAATGAGCAGTTCTTC,CASSSLAGDYNEQFF
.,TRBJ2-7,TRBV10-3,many,TGTGCCTCCCAAGGGTTCAATTCCGCATCCAAGCAGTACTTC,CASQGFNSASKQYF
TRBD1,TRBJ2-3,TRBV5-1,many,TGCGCCAGCAGAACCGGACAGGGGGCAACAGATACGCAGTATTTT,CASRTGQGATDTQYF
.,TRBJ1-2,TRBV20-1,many,TGCAGTGCTAGTTTAGGTGTCGGGGGGCATGGCTACACCTTC,CSASLGVGGHGYTF
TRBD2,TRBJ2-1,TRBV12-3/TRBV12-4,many,TGTGCCAGCAATCTACTAGCGGGGGGGCCAAGTAGGAATGAGCAGTTCTTC,CASNLLAGGPSRNEQFF
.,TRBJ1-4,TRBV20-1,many,TGCAGTGCTACGGACGCAACTAATGAAAAACTGTTTTTT,CSATDATNEKLFF
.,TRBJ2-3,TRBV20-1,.,TGCAGTGCTAGGACTACAGGGCCCCGCTTGAACACAGATACGCAGTATTTT,CSARTTGPRLNTDTQYF
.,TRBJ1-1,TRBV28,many,TGTGCCAGCAGTTTCCCCGGGGGGACGAACACTGAAGCTTTCTTT,CASSFPGGTNTEAFF
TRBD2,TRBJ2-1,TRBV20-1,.,TGCAGTGCCACGGGACTAGCGGGAGGGAGCTCCTACAATGAGCAGTTCTTC,CSATGLAGGSSYNEQFF
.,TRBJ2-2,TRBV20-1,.,TGCAGTGCTACCGAGTTGGGGGGACGGGGGACCGGGGAGCTGTTTTTT,CSATELGGRGTGELFF
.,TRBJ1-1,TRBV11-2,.,TGTGCCAGCAGCCCCCCGGCGACTGAAGCTTTCTTT,CASSPPATEAFF
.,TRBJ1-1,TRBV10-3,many,TGTGCCATCAGTGAGGAGATCATGAACACTGAAGCTTTCTTT,CAISEEIMNTEAFF
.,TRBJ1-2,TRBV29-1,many,TGCAGCGCATTGTGGGGGAACTACTATGGCTACACCTTC,CSALWGNYYGYTF
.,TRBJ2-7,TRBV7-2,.,TGTGCCAGCAGCTTAGTTTTTCGTGGTTCGACACACTACGAGCAGTACTTC,CASSLVFRGSTHYEQYF
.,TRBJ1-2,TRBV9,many,TGTGCCAGCAGCGCCGGCCCAGGTCATGGCTACACCTTC,CASSAGPGHGYTF
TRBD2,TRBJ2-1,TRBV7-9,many,TGTGCCAGCAGCTTAGTAGCGGGAGGGCCCCATGAGCAGTTCTTC,CASSLVAGGPHEQFF
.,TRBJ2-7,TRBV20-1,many,TGCAGTGCTAGTAGGGGCAGAGGGGCCTACGAGCAGTACTTC,CSASRGRGAYEQYF
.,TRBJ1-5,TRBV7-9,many,TGTGCCAGCAGCACTCAGGCCCTGGGGCCCCAGCATTTT,CASSTQALGPQHF
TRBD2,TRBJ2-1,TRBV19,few,TGTGCCAGTAGTATAGTGGCCCCAGCGGGAGGTCAGTTCTTC,CASSIVAPAGGQFF
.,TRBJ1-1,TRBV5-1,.,TGCGCCAGCAGCTTGGGCCAGGAACACACTGAAGCTTTCTTT,CASSLGQEHTEAFF
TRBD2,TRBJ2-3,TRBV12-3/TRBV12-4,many,TGTGCCAGCAGCCCTCGTGGGCTAGCGGGGACAGATACGCAGTATTTT,CASSPRGLAGTDTQYF
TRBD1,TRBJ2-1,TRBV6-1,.,TGTGCCAGCAGTGAGGACAGGGCCCGCCTGAATGAGCAGTTCTTC,CASSEDRARLNEQFF
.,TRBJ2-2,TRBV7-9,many,TGTGCCAGCACCCCCGGCGGAAGCACCGGGGAGCTGTTTTTT,CASTPGGSTGELFF
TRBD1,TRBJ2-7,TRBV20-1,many,TGCAGTGCACCGGGACAGGGGCGCTACGAGCAGTACTTC,CSAPGQGRYEQYF